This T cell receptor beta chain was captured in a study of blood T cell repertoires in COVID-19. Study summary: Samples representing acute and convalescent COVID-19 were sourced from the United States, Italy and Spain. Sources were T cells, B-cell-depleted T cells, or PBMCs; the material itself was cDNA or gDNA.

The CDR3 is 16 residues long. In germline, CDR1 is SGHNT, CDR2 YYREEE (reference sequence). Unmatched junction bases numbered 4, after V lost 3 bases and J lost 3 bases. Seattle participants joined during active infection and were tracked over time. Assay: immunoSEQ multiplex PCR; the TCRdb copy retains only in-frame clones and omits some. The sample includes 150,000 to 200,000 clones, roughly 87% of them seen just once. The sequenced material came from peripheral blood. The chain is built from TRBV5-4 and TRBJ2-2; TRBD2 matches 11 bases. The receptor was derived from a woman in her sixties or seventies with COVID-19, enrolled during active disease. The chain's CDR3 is CASSSGLAVYTGELFF. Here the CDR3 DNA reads TGTGCCAGCAGCTCGGGACTAGCGGTTTACACCGGGGAGCTGTTTTTT.